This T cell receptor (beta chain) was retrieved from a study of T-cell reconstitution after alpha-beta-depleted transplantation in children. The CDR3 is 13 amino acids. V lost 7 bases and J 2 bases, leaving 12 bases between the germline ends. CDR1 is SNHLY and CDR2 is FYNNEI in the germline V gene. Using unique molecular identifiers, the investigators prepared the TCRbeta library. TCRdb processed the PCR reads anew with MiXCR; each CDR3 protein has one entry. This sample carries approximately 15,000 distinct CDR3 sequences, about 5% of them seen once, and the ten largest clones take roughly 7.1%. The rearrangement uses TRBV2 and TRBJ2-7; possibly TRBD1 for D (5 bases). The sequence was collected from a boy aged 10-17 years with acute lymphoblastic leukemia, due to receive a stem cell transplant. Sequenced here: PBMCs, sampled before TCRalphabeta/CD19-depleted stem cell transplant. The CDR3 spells CASTGRATYEQYF. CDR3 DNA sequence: TGTGCCAGCACCGGCAGGGCTACCTACGAGCAGTACTTC.